The sequence of this TCR beta chain was determined in a study of cytomegalovirus exposure and HLA in healthy donors. Regarding the study as a whole: The listing of approximately 160 TCR beta chains classed them as cytomegalovirus-associated.

This clone was seen more than once but under ten times. Its antigen is unidentified. The PCR contained 60 Vbeta and 13 Jbeta primers. Only in-frame clones appear in the TCRdb table, and some are missing; sequencing was by immunoSEQ multiplex PCR. This table holds fewer than 90,000 clones, about 80% found once. Material for sequencing was PBMCs. This TCR was recovered from a male donor in good health and CMV-seronegative.

The CDR3 bases are TGCGCCAGCAGCCGAGGCGTGCAGGGCCCCACAGATACGCAGTATTTT. It is translated as CASSRGVQGPTDTQYF. The chain employs TRBV4-3 and TRBJ2-3; D may be TRBD1 (5 bases). Germline values: CDR1 LGHNA, CDR2 YSLEER. V lost 4 bases to trimming and J lost 2 bases, with 16 bases between them. This CDR3 comprises 16 residues.